These T cell receptor beta chains were read from a single sample in a study of T cell changes during pregnancy in multiple sclerosis. Sequenced by immunoSEQ multiplex PCR; TCRdb stores in-frame clones only, minus some. The sample gives 75,000 to 80,000 clones, just over 90% of which show up once; around 0.7% is in the top ten. The sequenced sample was peripheral blood, obtained in the second trimester of pregnancy. These receptors all come from a female donor in good health, enrolled as a control in a pregnancy study. Each CDR3 is given with its conserved first and last residue. A D gene is named only where the DNA matches it firmly. Rows give clone size only sometimes, using once, few, many, or a class for an expanded clone.

CDR3	DNA	size	V	J	D
CASSPRDRGDNEKLFF	TGTGCCAGCAGCCCCCGGGACAGGGGAGATAATGAAAAACTGTTTTTT	.	TRBV7-9	TRBJ1-4	TRBD1
CASRRRQDSNQPQHF	TGTGCCAGCAGGAGGCGGCAAGATAGCAATCAGCCCCAGCATTTT	.	TRBV2	TRBJ1-5	.
CASRLTGNTEAFF	TGTGCCAGCAGGTTAACAGGGAACACTGAAGCTTTCTTT	.	TRBV13	TRBJ1-1	.
CASSIPRLSGELFF	TGTGCCAGCAGCATCCCCAGGTTGTCCGGGGAGCTGTTTTTT	.	TRBV7-9	TRBJ2-2	.
CASSEPDRDSPLHF	TGCGCCAGCAGTGAGCCGGACAGGGACTCACCCCTCCACTTT	.	TRBV10-2	TRBJ1-6	TRBD1
CASSEEENTEAFF	TGTGCCAGCAGTGAGGAGGAGAACACTGAAGCTTTCTTT	.	TRBV6-4	TRBJ1-1	.
CASSYSRETQYF	TGTGCCAGCAGTTACTCTCGGGAGACCCAGTACTTC	.	TRBV6-6	TRBJ2-5	.
CASSTQGVYNEQFF	TGTGCCAGCAGCACGCAGGGGGTCTACAATGAGCAGTTCTTC	once	TRBV7-3	TRBJ2-1	TRBD1
CASSPGGRVNTEAFF	TGTGCCAGCAGCCCAGGGGGCCGGGTGAACACTGAAGCTTTCTTT	.	TRBV7-2	TRBJ1-1	TRBD1
CASSQEGAGGSRPQHF	TGCGCCAGCAGCCAAGAGGGAGCGGGGGGGTCAAGGCCCCAGCATTTT	.	TRBV4-1	TRBJ1-5	.
CATSRGQGIGGYTF	TGTGCCACCAGCAGAGGACAGGGGATTGGTGGCTACACCTTC	once	TRBV15	TRBJ1-2	TRBD1